A selection of T cell receptor beta chains follows, all from one sample in a study of PD-1 blockade in classical Hodgkin lymphoma. The repertoire was sequenced with immunoSEQ multiplex PCR; TCRdb's copy has only in-frame clones and lacks some. Here the sample spans 3,000 to 4,000 clones, 80% being singletons. Material: CD8+ T cells from blood. The receptors were sampled from a human donor with classical Hodgkin lymphoma. Both conserved end residues are part of each CDR3. The D gene is left open where the match is weak. Clone size is not always given. Where it is, it says once, few, many or a class for expanded clones.

TRBJ2-1 . . TRBV9 CASSPGGIPGDEQFF TGTGCCAGCAGCCCAGGGGGGATCCCGGGAGATGAGCAGTTCTTC
TRBJ2-7 . . TRBV27 CASSRGLTSEQYF TGTGCCAGCAGCAGGGGACTAACCTCTGAGCAGTACTTC
TRBJ2-2 . TRBD2 TRBV7-2 CASSFRASGRLTGELFF TGTGCCAGCAGCTTCAGGGCTAGCGGGAGATTGACCGGGGAGCTGTTTTTT
TRBJ2-2 . . TRBV11-2 CASSLDLERDWLGELFF TGTGCCAGCAGCTTAGATCTAGAACGGGACTGGCTCGGGGAGCTGTTTTTT
TRBJ1-2 . . TRBV4-1 CASSQDRAGDGYTF TGCGCCAGCAGCCAAGATAGGGCAGGGGATGGCTACACCTTC
TRBJ1-5 . . TRBV19 CASRSGRVYQPQHF TGTGCCAGTAGATCGGGCAGGGTGTATCAGCCCCAGCATTTT
TRBJ2-2 few . TRBV9 CASSEPGLTGELFF TGTGCCAGCAGCGAGCCCGGACTGACCGGGGAGCTGTTTTTT
TRBJ2-1 . TRBD2 TRBV27 CASSPRLAGGGHNEQFF TGTGCCAGCAGTCCGCGACTAGCGGGAGGCGGGCACAATGAGCAGTTCTTC
TRBJ2-1 . TRBD1 TRBV29-1 CSAYTGTGEQFF TGCAGCGCCTACACCGGGACAGGGGAGCAGTTCTTC
TRBJ2-5 few TRBD2 TRBV14 CASSQEVSTGTSGHQETQYF TGTGCCAGCAGCCAAGAGGTAAGTACCGGGACTAGCGGACACCAAGAGACCCAGTACTTC
TRBJ2-7 . . TRBV4-3 CASSQDWASTPYEQYF TGCGCCAGCAGCCAAGATTGGGCATCTACCCCCTACGAGCAGTACTTC
TRBJ2-7 . . TRBV5-1 CASSFGGGYEQYF TGCGCCAGCAGCTTCGGGGGAGGCTACGAGCAGTACTTC
TRBJ2-1 . . TRBV9 CASSVGVNEQFF TGTGCCAGCAGCGTAGGGGTCAATGAGCAGTTCTTC
TRBJ1-1 . TRBD1 TRBV4-2 CASSFTPGQGARAEAFF TGTGCCAGCAGCTTTACCCCGGGACAGGGGGCTCGGGCTGAAGCTTTCTTT
TRBJ1-5 . . TRBV7-2 CASSPLGGNSNQPQHF TGTGCCAGCAGCCCTCTAGGGGGGAATAGCAATCAGCCCCAGCATTTT
TRBJ2-7 . . TRBV27 CASSFGTGSYEQYF TGTGCCAGCAGTTTCGGGACGGGATCCTACGAGCAGTACTTC
TRBJ2-7 . . TRBV10-1 CASSVDSGYEQYF TGCGCCAGCAGTGTGGATAGCGGCTACGAGCAGTACTTC
TRBJ1-1 . . TRBV29-1 CSVAGTVNTEAFF TGCAGCGTCGCCGGGACGGTGAACACTGAAGCTTTCTTT
TRBJ2-7 . . TRBV7-8 CASSFNPGVAGSVYEQYF TGTGCCAGCAGCTTTAACCCGGGTGTGGCAGGGTCGGTCTACGAGCAGTACTTC
TRBJ2-5 . . TRBV28 CASSSPAVETQYF TGTGCCAGCAGTTCGCCGGCCGTAGAGACCCAGTACTTC
TRBJ2-7 . . TRBV9 CASSVAAETYEQYF TGTGCCAGCAGCGTAGCGGCGGAGACCTACGAGCAGTACTTC
TRBJ2-7 . . TRBV5-1 CASSLGYSGHEQYF TGCGCCAGCAGCTTGGGATATTCGGGGCACGAGCAGTACTTC
TRBJ2-7 . . TRBV7-9 CASSLLAESSYEQYF TGTGCCAGCAGCTTACTTGCTGAGAGCTCCTACGAGCAGTACTTC
TRBJ2-7 . TRBD2 TRBV28 CASSSKVGGYYEQYF TGTGCCAGCAGTTCAAAAGTCGGGGGGTACTACGAGCAGTACTTC
TRBJ2-1 few . TRBV9 CASSVAWGTTGNEQFF TGTGCCAGCAGCGTAGCATGGGGTACTACGGGCAATGAGCAGTTCTTC
TRBJ1-2 . . TRBV29-1 CSVDETELNNYGYTF TGCAGCGTGGATGAGACAGAACTAAATAACTATGGCTACACCTTC
TRBJ2-3 . TRBD2 TRBV6-5 CASTTGGADTQYF TGTGCCAGCACCACGGGAGGGGCAGATACGCAGTATTTT
TRBJ2-1 . . TRBV7-2 CASSLGASYNEQFF TGTGCCAGCAGCTTAGGGGCCTCTTACAATGAGCAGTTCTTC
TRBJ1-1 . . TRBV4-2 CASSQDRGTEAFF TGTGCCAGCAGCCAAGATCGGGGTACTGAAGCTTTCTTT
TRBJ1-2 . TRBD1 TRBV28 CASSFDRGPSVNGYTF TGTGCCAGCAGTTTTGACAGGGGGCCTTCTGTGAATGGCTACACCTTC
TRBJ1-5 . . TRBV6-5 CASSYGLDQPQHF TGTGCCAGCAGTTATGGATTGGATCAGCCCCAGCATTTT
TRBJ2-7 . . TRBV9 CASSVGGGGGEQYF TGTGCCAGCAGCGTAGGCGGGGGAGGGGGCGAGCAGTACTTC
TRBJ1-1 few . TRBV5-8 CASSAVGGSETEAFF TGTGCCAGCAGCGCGGTAGGCGGGAGCGAGACTGAAGCTTTCTTT
TRBJ1-3 . TRBD1 TRBV28 CASTGDYLSGNTIYF TGTGCCAGTACAGGGGATTACCTCTCTGGAAACACCATATATTTT
TRBJ2-5 . TRBD2 TRBV15 CATSGAGGRQETQYF TGTGCCACCAGCGGAGCGGGAGGAAGACAAGAGACCCAGTACTTC
TRBJ2-7 once TRBD2 TRBV7-9 CASSLTKAGLAGAYEQYF TGTGCCAGCAGCTTAACCAAAGCCGGACTAGCGGGAGCCTACGAGCAGTACTTC
TRBJ1-2 . . TRBV15 CATSSFEDYGYTF TGTGCCACCAGCAGTTTCGAGGACTATGGCTACACCTTC
TRBJ2-7 few . TRBV28 CASSYGTTYEQYF TGTGCCAGCAGCTACGGGACCACCTACGAGCAGTACTTC
TRBJ2-2 once TRBD2 TRBV30 CAWRDLDPSGLGAGELFF TGTGCCTGGAGAGACCTCGACCCTAGCGGGCTGGGGGCCGGGGAGCTGTTTTTT
TRBJ1-2 . TRBD1 TRBV6-1 CASSGWDREKYGYTF TGTGCCAGCAGTGGCTGGGACAGGGAGAAGTATGGCTACACCTTC
TRBJ2-1 . TRBD2 TRBV6-4 CASSQLAGGYNEQFF TGTGCCAGCAGCCAACTAGCGGGAGGGTACAATGAGCAGTTCTTC
TRBJ1-2 . . TRBV4-1 CASSQEGGIGVGYTF TGCGCCAGCAGCCAAGAAGGGGGTATAGGGGTCGGCTACACCTTC
TRBJ2-7 . . TRBV14 CASSPVYSYEQYF TGTGCCAGCAGCCCCGTTTATTCCTACGAGCAGTACTTC
TRBJ2-1 . . TRBV6-6 CASSSTGSEQFF TGTGCCAGCAGCAGCACAGGGAGTGAGCAGTTCTTC
TRBJ2-7 . . TRBV6-1 CASKPLLAYEQYF TGTGCCAGCAAACCGCTTTTAGCCTACGAGCAGTACTTC
TRBJ2-2 . . TRBV5-1 CASSGGSPGTGELFF TGCGCCAGCAGCGGCGGGTCCCCTGGCACCGGGGAGCTGTTTTTT
TRBJ2-2 . . TRBV9 CASRMGLETRELFF TGTGCCAGCAGAATGGGACTTGAGACTAGGGAGCTGTTTTTT
TRBJ2-7 . . TRBV28 CASSLPQVPAEQYF TGTGCCAGCAGTTTACCCCAGGTCCCAGCCGAGCAGTACTTC
TRBJ1-2 . . TRBV5-6 CASSLVPGANYGYTF TGTGCCAGCAGCTTGGTCCCGGGGGCTAACTATGGCTACACCTTC
TRBJ1-2 . TRBD1 TRBV9 CASSPADRGYGYTF TGTGCCAGCAGCCCAGCCGACAGGGGTTATGGCTACACCTTC
TRBJ1-4 . . TRBV7-2 CASSPVGDNEKLFF TGTGCCAGCAGCCCCGTGGGGGATAATGAAAAACTGTTTTTT
TRBJ1-2 . . TRBV4-3 CASSQDVVGGVRNGYTF TGCGCCAGCAGCCAAGATGTGGTGGGGGGGGTTCGGAATGGCTACACCTTC
TRBJ2-3 . . TRBV14 CASSQDGTPSTDTQYF TGTGCCAGCAGCCAAGACGGGACACCTAGCACAGATACGCAGTATTTT
TRBJ2-1 . . TRBV28 CASSNSVGYSYNEQFF TGTGCCAGCAGTAATTCGGTCGGGTACTCCTACAATGAGCAGTTCTTC
TRBJ2-1 . TRBD2 TRBV11-2 CASIASGTDEQFF TGTGCCAGCATCGCTAGCGGGACGGATGAGCAGTTCTTC
TRBJ2-2 . . TRBV18 CASSLKRITGTGELFF TGTGCCAGCTCCCTTAAGAGAATTACAGGCACCGGGGAGCTGTTTTTT
TRBJ1-1 . . TRBV30 CAWTKAGMNTEAFF TGTGCCTGGACTAAGGCGGGGATGAACACTGAAGCTTTCTTT
TRBJ1-3 . . TRBV4-1 CASSQVHTRAGNTIYF TGCGCCAGCAGCCAAGTGCATACGAGGGCTGGAAACACCATATATTTT